This T cell receptor beta chain came from a study of blood T cell repertoires in COVID-19. Study details: Italy, Spain and the United States were the sources of the convalescent and acute COVID-19 samples.

The repertoire was sequenced with immunoSEQ multiplex PCR; TCRdb's copy has only in-frame clones and lacks some. The repertoire has about 250,000 clones, 83% of them found once; the top ten carry about 3.6%. Individuals drawn from approximately 22 US areas were roughly 18 to 89 years old. The source is a woman in her thirties or forties who had been exposed to COVID-19. Sequenced: PBMCs or T cells enriched from blood (not recorded which).

CDR3 nucleotides: TGCGCCAGCAATGGAGGACAGGGTGATCAGCCCCAGCATTTT. It codes for CASNGGQGDQPQHF. The genes are TRBV10-2 and TRBJ1-5; the match to TRBD1 covers 8 bases. The J segment lost 5 bases and the V segment lost 7 bases, leaving 7 bases of the junction unmatched. The CDR3 consists of 14 residues. The germline V gene has CDR1 WSHSY and CDR2 SAAADI.